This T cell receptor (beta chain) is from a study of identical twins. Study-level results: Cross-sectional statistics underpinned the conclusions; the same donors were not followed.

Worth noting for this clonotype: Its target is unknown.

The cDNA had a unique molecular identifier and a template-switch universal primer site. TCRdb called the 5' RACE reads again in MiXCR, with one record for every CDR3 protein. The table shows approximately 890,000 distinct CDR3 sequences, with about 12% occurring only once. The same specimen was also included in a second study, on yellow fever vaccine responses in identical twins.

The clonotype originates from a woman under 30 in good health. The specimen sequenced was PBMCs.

In DNA, the CDR3 is TGTGCCAGCAGTGAACGGCGTCAGGACGTTAGTTGGCCCCAGCATTTT. It codes for CASSERRQDVSWPQHF. V usage is TRBV2 and J usage is TRBJ1-5; no firm D call. This CDR3 region has 16 residues. Germline CDR1 SNHLY, CDR2 FYNNEI. The V and J ends lost 2 bases and 9 bases respectively, with 20 bases between them.